The 16 T cell receptor beta chains reported below all come from one sample, sequenced in a study of human T cells and chemical hapten exposure. One entry per CDR3 protein, called by TCRdb with MiXCR from the RACE reads. The sample holds some 350,000 distinct CDR3 sequences, just under 6.5% seen once. Documented time point: patch test 2, 6 weeks after DPC sensitization. Treatment in this sample: therapeutic diphenylcyclopropenone sensitization with weekly scalp DPC. The starting material was whole blood, obtained in connection with sensitization to the hapten diphenylcyclopropenone (DPC). These receptors all stem from a woman between 18 and 30 years old with alopecia areata. Some clones in this sample may be carry-over from other donors' samples.

On this clonotype: This may come from a read error, since a much larger clone is one base off. The genes are TRBV7-9 and TRBJ2-3; TRBD1 matches at 7 bases. The CDR3 consists of 15 residues. Unmatched junction bases numbered 5, after V lost 5 bases and J lost 0 bases. Germline values: CDR1 SEHNR, CDR2 FQNEAQ (reference sequence). The CDR3 sequence is CASSPGTDSTDTQYF. The CDR3 coding sequence is TGTGCCAGCAGCCCCGGGACAGATAGCACAGATACGCAGTATTTT.

This clonotype showed up many times. The CDR3 spells CASSPPGMQPQHF. CDR3 bases: TGTGCCAGCTCACCACCAGGGATGCAGCCCCAGCATTTT. V usage is TRBV18 and J usage is TRBJ1-5; D ambiguous. The length of the CDR3 is 13 residues. Germline loops: CDR1 KGHSH, CDR2 LQKENI. The V gene lost 0 bases and the J gene lost 7 bases, with 7 bases spanning the gap.

The chain is built from TRBV6-6 and TRBJ1-1, with D tentatively TRBD1 (5 bases). The CDR3 sequence is 15 residues long. Looked up from germline, CDR1 is MNHNY and CDR2 is SVGAGI (reference sequence). V was pared by 5 bases and J by 5 bases, with 18 bases between. The DNA for the CDR3 is TGTGCCAGCAGTGCCGTAGGGGCCGGGGCGACTGAAGCTTTCTTT. This codes for CASSAVGAGATEAFF.

At least ten counts were recorded for this clonotype. The chain couples TRBV7-9 to TRBJ1-5; possibly TRBD1 for D (5 bases). There are 14 residues in the CDR3. The V gene's germline CDR1 is SEHNR and CDR2 FQNEAQ (reference sequence). Trimming removed 1 base from V and 6 bases from J, with 10 bases in between. CDR3 coding DNA: TGTGCCAGCAGCTTAGTGGGACGGGGTCAGCCCCAGCATTTT. It translates to CASSLVGRGQPQHF.

The sample holds many counts of this clonotype. The rearrangement joins TRBV18 to TRBJ1-1, with no clear D. V was shortened by 2 bases and J by 4 bases, with 11 bases between the two germline ends. The V gene's germline CDR1 is KGHSH and CDR2 LQKENI. This CDR3 spans 14 amino acids. In DNA, the CDR3 is TGTGCCAGCTCACCAGTCAAGGGAGGCACTGAAGCTTTCTTT. Amino acids: CASSPVKGGTEAFF. The variable domain in full, completed from reference TRBV18 and TRBJ1-1, reads NAGVMQNPRHLVRRRGQEARLRCSPMKGHSHVYWYRQLPEEGLKFMVYLQKENIIDESGMPKERFSAEFPKEGPSILRIQQVVRGDSAAYFCASSPVKGGTEAFFGQGTRLTVV.

V gene TRBV7-2 combines with J gene TRBJ1-1, with 7 bases that match TRBD1. The V segment lost 6 bases and the J segment 6 bases; nucleotides outside the gene matches: 4. The CDR3 has 12 amino acids. CDR1 and CDR2 from the germline V gene are SGHTA and FQGNSA. In DNA, the CDR3 is TGTGCCAGCAGACGTGGACAGGCTGAAGCTTTCTTT. The encoded protein is CASRRGQAEAFF.

This clonotype was seen more than once but under ten times. The gene calls are TRBV13 and TRBJ1-5, with a possible D match to TRBD1 (6 bases). The germline V gene has CDR1 PRHDT and CDR2 FYEKMQ (reference sequence). The CDR3 length is 13 residues. Trimming took 1 base from V and 7 from J, leaving 8 bases between them. The CDR3 nucleotides read TGTGCCAGCAGCTTAGACAGGGCCCAGCCCCAGCATTTT. It specifies CASSLDRAQPQHF.

This clonotype came up a few times. This chain uses TRBV6-5 with TRBJ2-3; weak D call: TRBD2 (6 bases). Germline loops: CDR1 MNHEY, CDR2 SVGAGI. Trimming removed 6 bases at V and 2 bases at J, with 21 bases between. The CDR3 totals 17 residues. The chain's CDR3 is CASRARYSGTSTDTQYF. The CDR3 DNA reads TGTGCCAGCAGGGCTCGCTACTCCGGGACTTCCACAGATACGCAGTATTTT.

This clonotype was observed a few times. The chain carries TRBV3-1 and TRBJ2-1; D gene ambiguous. The germline V gene encodes CDR1 LGHDT and CDR2 YNNKEL (reference sequence). V was clipped by 4 bases and J by 0 bases, with 10 bases between them. This CDR3 has 15 residues. Here the CDR3 reads CASSPGESSYNEQFF. DNA of the CDR3: TGTGCCAGCAGCCCAGGAGAAAGCTCCTACAATGAGCAGTTCTTC.

Comment on this clonotype: A read error is possible here, since a much larger clone lies one base away. The chain is built from TRBV5-5 and TRBJ2-3; 7 bases fit TRBD2. Per the germline V gene, CDR1 is SGHKS and CDR2 is YYEKEE (reference sequence). V trimming: 4 bases; J trimming: 2 bases; junction bases outside the gene matches: 10. The CDR3 length is 16 residues. The CDR3 spells CASSREVGGSTDTQYF. In DNA form, the CDR3 reads TGTGCCAGCAGCCGGGAGGTGGGGGGTTCCACAGATACGCAGTATTTT. The full variable domain, in which reference TRBV5-5 and TRBJ2-3 provide the parts outside the CDR3, is DAGVTQSPTHLIKTRGQQVTLRCSPISGHKSVSWYQQVLGQGPQFIFQYYEKEERGRGNFPDRFSARQFPNYSSELNVNALLLGDSALYLCASSREVGGSTDTQYFGPGTRLTVL.

The chain combines TRBV9 with TRBJ2-1; D not certain. The CDR3 sequence is 14 residues long. Germline CDR1 SGDLS, CDR2 YYNGEE. The V end was cut by 2 bases, the J end by 8 bases, with 14 bases between. CDR3 amino acids: CASSVQRTNDEQFF. Written as DNA, the CDR3 is TGTGCCAGCAGCGTTCAGAGAACCAATGATGAGCAGTTCTTC.

This clonotype was observed a few times. The V gene is TRBV12-3 or TRBV12-4, the J gene TRBJ1-1; 8 nucleotides agree with TRBD1. V shed 5 bases, J shed 7 bases, and the junction held 9 bases outside the gene matches. The CDR3 is made up of 14 amino acids. The DNA for the CDR3 is TGTGCCAGCAGTCTTGACAGGGGTTTCGTTGAAGCTTTCTTT. Its translation: CASSLDRGFVEAFF.

This clonotype was observed at least ten times. The chain employs TRBV6-2 or TRBV6-3 and TRBJ2-1, with D uncertain. The CDR3 is 15 residues long. From germline, CDR1 is MNHEY and CDR2 SVGEGT. Deletions cut 0 bases from V and 14 bases from J, with 20 bases between. CDR3: CASSYSLVPHYQKFF. The CDR3, as DNA: TGTGCCAGCAGTTACTCGCTAGTGCCCCATTACCAGAAGTTCTTC.

This clonotype was found many times. The V and J genes are TRBV20-1 and TRBJ1-1; TRBD1 matches at 9 bases. The V gene end was trimmed by 6 bases and the J gene end by 7 bases; junction bases not matched to a gene: 9. CDR1 is DFQATT and CDR2 is SNEGSKA in the germline V gene (reference sequence). This CDR3 region has 13 residues. The DNA for the CDR3 is TGCAGTGCCTCCGACAGGGGGGCGGTTGAAGCTTTCTTT. Translated, it gives CSASDRGAVEAFF.

This clonotype was seen at least ten times. This sequence joins TRBV18 and TRBJ1-3, with D hard to call. The V and J ends lost 3 bases and 0 bases respectively, with 12 bases between them. Germline lookup yields CDR1 KGHSH and CDR2 LQKENI. The CDR3 is 16 residues long. CDR3: CASSPREDRSGNTIYF. CDR3 nucleotides: TGTGCCAGCTCACCGCGTGAGGACCGCTCTGGAAACACCATATATTTT. The whole variable domain, remainder taken from reference TRBV18 and TRBJ1-3, is NAGVMQNPRHLVRRRGQEARLRCSPMKGHSHVYWYRQLPEEGLKFMVYLQKENIIDESGMPKERFSAEFPKEGPSILRIQQVVRGDSAAYFCASSPREDRSGNTIYFGEGSWLTVV.

This clonotype was seen repeatedly, ten times or more. The chain uses TRBV2 and TRBJ2-7, with D tentatively TRBD1 (6 bases). The CDR3 is made up of 15 amino acids. Looked up from germline, CDR1 is SNHLY and CDR2 is FYNNEI. The V and J ends lost 6 bases and 3 bases respectively, with 18 bases between them. The CDR3 protein is CASRQLDRSLYEQYF. The CDR3 nucleotides read TGTGCCAGCAGGCAACTGGACAGATCGCTCTACGAGCAGTACTTC.